The clone carrying this TCR beta chain showed up many times. V was trimmed by 4 bases and J by 3 bases, leaving 13 bases between them. This CDR3 region has 15 residues. Looked up from germline, CDR1 is SGHRS and CDR2 is YFSETQ. The source of the sample is a study of metastatic and nonmetastatic thyroid tumors. Ahead of thyroid surgery, no patient had received treatment of any kind. TCRdb re-analyzed the PCR reads using MiXCR. The sample yields over 20,000 clones, 15% to 17% seen once. Sequenced: blood. The receptor was isolated from a female donor with papillary thyroid cancer or a benign thyroid nodule (not recorded which). Some clones in this sample may be carry-over from other donors' samples. J is TRBJ2-2 and V is TRBV5-1, with a possible D match to TRBD1 (5 bases). The CDR3 nucleotides read TGCGCCAGCAGCCTTTCTTCAGGGTACACCGGGGAGCTGTTTTTT. Translated: CASSLSSGYTGELFF.